A selection of T cell receptor beta chains follows, all from one sample in a study of T cells after posttransplantation cyclophosphamide. Method: immunoSEQ multiplex PCR; TCRdb's copy keeps in-frame clones and lacks some. The table lists about 3,200 clones, no singletons, with approximately 12% in the top ten. The source was PBMCs, collected after allogeneic stem cell transplant with posttransplant cyclophosphamide. Receptor source: a female patient in her 60s who received an allogeneic stem cell transplant from a related donor and was CMV-positive. Some of the T cells may derive from the graft donor. Both conserved end residues are part of each CDR3. The order of the fields is V gene, D gene, clone size, J gene, CDR3 DNA, CDR3 protein. A D gene is named only where the DNA matches it firmly. The listing skips clone size in some rows; elsewhere it reads once, few, many or a size class.

TRBV5-4,TRBD2,many,TRBJ2-5,TGTGCCAGCAGTCCAGACTTGGGACTAGCGGGAGGATGGGAGACCCAGTACTTC,CASSPDLGLAGGWETQYF
TRBV4-2,TRBD2,many,TRBJ2-1,TGTGCCAGCACCACCGGGACTAGTAGAGATGAGCAGTTCTTC,CASTTGTSRDEQFF
TRBV11-3,.,many,TRBJ2-1,TGTGCCAGCAGCTTAGATGGGCCAGGCCATGAGCAGTTCTTC,CASSLDGPGHEQFF
TRBV28,.,many,TRBJ2-5,TGTGCCAGCAGTACGACACTCCAAGAGACCCAGTACTTC,CASSTTLQETQYF
TRBV18,.,many,TRBJ1-1,TGTGCCAGCGTACCCGGACAGACGAACACTGAAGCTTTCTTT,CASVPGQTNTEAFF
TRBV4-1,.,many,TRBJ1-4,TGCGCCAGCAGCCAAGGGTGGGGCACCTCTCCGGAAAAACTGTTTTTT,CASSQGWGTSPEKLFF
TRBV30,TRBD1,few,TRBJ2-2,TGTGCCTGGAGAGGAAACAGGGGCGCCGGGGAGCTGTTTTTT,CAWRGNRGAGELFF
TRBV27,.,many,TRBJ1-5,TGTGCCAGCAGTTTAATCGGGGTTGGAGGGCAGCCCCAGCATTTT,CASSLIGVGGQPQHF
TRBV11-2,TRBD1,many,TRBJ1-2,TGTGCCAGCAGCGCGGGGACAGGGTATGGCTACACCTTC,CASSAGTGYGYTF
TRBV7-2,.,many,TRBJ2-1,TGTGCCAGCAGAGTCCTACCCGTCACTGAGCAGTTCTTC,CASRVLPVTEQFF
TRBV5-1,.,.,TRBJ2-6,TGCGCCAGCAGCTTCTCGGGGAGCTCTGGGGCCAACGTCCTGACTTTC,CASSFSGSSGANVLTF
TRBV19,TRBD2,many,TRBJ2-3,TGTGCCAGTAGTTGGACTAGCGGGATCACAGATACGCAGTATTTT,CASSWTSGITDTQYF
TRBV28,.,many,TRBJ2-3,TGTGCCAGCAGCCTGACTGGTGATACGCAGTATTTT,CASSLTGDTQYF
TRBV6-2/TRBV6-3,.,many,TRBJ2-7,TGTGCCAGCAGTTATGGTCACAACCGCTACGAGCAGTACTTC,CASSYGHNRYEQYF
TRBV5-4,.,many,TRBJ1-2,TGTGCCAGCAGCTTGATCGAGGGGTATGGCTACACCTTC,CASSLIEGYGYTF
TRBV28,TRBD2,many,TRBJ2-1,TGTGCCAGCTGGCTAGCGGGGCACCTGCACAATGAGCAGTTCTTC,CASWLAGHLHNEQFF
TRBV12-3/TRBV12-4,.,many,TRBJ2-1,TGTGCCAGTCAAGATTATAGACAGGCTACCAATGAGCAGTTCTTC,CASQDYRQATNEQFF
TRBV9,.,many,TRBJ1-6,TGTGCCAGCAGCGTAGAGGCCACATATTCACCCCTCCACTTT,CASSVEATYSPLHF
TRBV28,.,few,TRBJ2-3,TGTGCCAGCAGTTTCCGGGGTGCGGGCACAGATACGCAGTATTTT,CASSFRGAGTDTQYF
TRBV29-1,.,.,TRBJ2-5,TGCAGCGTTGAAACACAAGAGACCCAGTACTTC,CSVETQETQYF
TRBV7-2,TRBD2,many,TRBJ2-7,TGTGCCAGCAGCTTACTAGCGGGGTTTATCTACGAGCAGTACTTC,CASSLLAGFIYEQYF
TRBV20-1,.,many,TRBJ2-1,TGCAGTGCCCCTCCCTACAATGAGCAGTTCTTC,CSAPPYNEQFF
TRBV7-9,.,many,TRBJ1-4,TGTGCCAGCAGCTTAAGCAGGGCAGACGAAAAACTGTTTTTT,CASSLSRADEKLFF
TRBV18,TRBD2,many,TRBJ2-1,TGTGCCAGCTCACCACCGGGAGGGACTAGCGGTACCAAGGAGCAGTTCTTC,CASSPPGGTSGTKEQFF
TRBV5-4,.,many,TRBJ2-2,TGTGCCAGCAGCTGGGCGCAGACCTTCACCGGGGAGCTGTTTTTT,CASSWAQTFTGELFF
TRBV7-3,.,few,TRBJ2-3,TGTGCCAGCAGCCAACAGGGCTGGGACACAGATACGCAGTATTTT,CASSQQGWDTDTQYF
TRBV7-2,TRBD2,.,TRBJ2-7,TGTGCCAGCAGCTTTTTTAGCGGGGTGGGGGAGCAGTACTTC,CASSFFSGVGEQYF
TRBV7-3,TRBD2,many,TRBJ2-3,TGTGCCAGCAGCTTACACCCGGGACTAGTGGGCACAGATACGCAGTATTTT,CASSLHPGLVGTDTQYF
TRBV11-2,.,many,TRBJ1-1,TGTGCCAGCAGCCCACCGGAGAGACAGCAGAGACCTTTCTTT,CASSPPERQQRPFF
TRBV10-3,TRBD1,medium-sized,TRBJ1-3,TGTGCCATCAGCGGACAGGACTCTGGAAACACCATATATTTT,CAISGQDSGNTIYF
TRBV6-6,.,many,TRBJ1-1,TGTGCCAGCAGCCCCGGTCCCCCCGCAGCTTTCTTT,CASSPGPPAAFF
TRBV11-2,.,many,TRBJ1-1,TGTGCCAGCAGCTTATCCTTCACTGAAGCTTTCTTT,CASSLSFTEAFF
TRBV27,.,many,TRBJ2-2,TGTGCCAGCAGTAAATCCGGGACATCGAACACCGGGGAGCTGTTTTTT,CASSKSGTSNTGELFF
TRBV15,TRBD1,.,TRBJ1-1,TGTGCCACCAGCAGACGTGACGGGACAGGGGTATGGAACACTGAAGCTTTCTTT,CATSRRDGTGVWNTEAFF
TRBV5-8,.,many,TRBJ2-3,TGTGCCAGCAGCTTCTGGGGCCTTCAGGGGCGCACAGATACGCAGTATTTT,CASSFWGLQGRTDTQYF
TRBV7-2,TRBD2,many,TRBJ2-5,TGTGCCGTCCTACTAGCGGGGGAGATTCAAGAGACCCAGTACTTC,CAVLLAGEIQETQYF
TRBV6-6,TRBD2,many,TRBJ2-7,TGTGCCAGCAGGTCTTCAGGGGTAGCGGGAGAGGGTGAGCAGTACTTC,CASRSSGVAGEGEQYF
TRBV5-1,.,many,TRBJ2-1,TGCGCCAGCAGCGACCGACTAGTCTCCTACAATGAGCAGTTCTTC,CASSDRLVSYNEQFF
TRBV24-1,.,many,TRBJ2-5,TGTGCCACCAGTGATCCGGGCGGGGAGACCCAGTACTTC,CATSDPGGETQYF
TRBV30,TRBD1,.,TRBJ1-2,TGTGCCTGGAGTGTAACGTCAGGGGGAGCCTATGGCTACACCTTC,CAWSVTSGGAYGYTF
TRBV5-1,TRBD2,.,TRBJ2-4,TGCGCCAGCAGCTTGACTAGCGGGGGATACCTAGCCAAAAACATTCAGTACTTC,CASSLTSGGYLAKNIQYF
TRBV4-1,.,many,TRBJ1-3,TGCGCCAGCAGTTCCAGGGCCAACGTGGATGGAAACACCATATATTTT,CASSSRANVDGNTIYF